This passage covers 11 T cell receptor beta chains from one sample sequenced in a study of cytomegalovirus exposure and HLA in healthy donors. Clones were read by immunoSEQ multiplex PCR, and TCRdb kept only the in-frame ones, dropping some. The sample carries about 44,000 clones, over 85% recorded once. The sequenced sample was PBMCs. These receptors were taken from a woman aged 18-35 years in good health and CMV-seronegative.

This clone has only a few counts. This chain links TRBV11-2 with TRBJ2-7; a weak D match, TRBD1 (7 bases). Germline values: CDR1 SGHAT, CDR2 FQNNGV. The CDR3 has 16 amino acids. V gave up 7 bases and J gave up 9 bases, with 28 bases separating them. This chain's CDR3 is CASTVGGTGTASGQYF. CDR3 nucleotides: TGTGCCAGCACCGTTGGGGGGACCGGGACAGCGTCGGGGCAGTACTTC. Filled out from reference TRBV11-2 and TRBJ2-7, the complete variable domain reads EAGVAQSPRYKIIEKRQSVAFWCNPISGHATLYWYQQILGQGPKLLIQFQNNGVVDDSQLPKDRFSAERLKGVDSTLKIQPAKLEDSAVYLCASTVGGTGTASGQYFGPGTRLTVT.

This chain's CDR3 is CASSPLGVASTEAFF. In nucleotides, the CDR3 is TGCGCCAGCAGCCCCCTGGGCGTTGCAAGCACTGAAGCTTTCTTT. The J gene is TRBJ1-1, the V gene TRBV5-1; D gene uncertain. The germline CDR1 and CDR2 sequences are SGHRS and YFSETQ. This CDR3 has 15 amino acids. Trimming pared 4 bases from V and 4 bases from J, leaving 17 bases between. Variable domain in full (rest from reference TRBV5-1 and TRBJ1-1): KAGVTQTPRYLIKTRGQQVTLSCSPISGHRSVSWYQQTPGQGLQFLFEYFSETQRNKGNFPGRFSGRQFSNSRSEMNVSTLELGDSALYLCASSPLGVASTEAFFGQGTRLTVV.

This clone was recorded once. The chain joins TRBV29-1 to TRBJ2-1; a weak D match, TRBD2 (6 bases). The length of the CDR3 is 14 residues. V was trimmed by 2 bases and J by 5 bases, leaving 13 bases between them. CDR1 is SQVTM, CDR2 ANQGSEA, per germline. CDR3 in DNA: TGCAGCGTTGAAACGACTAGAGGCCACAATGAGCAGTTCTTC. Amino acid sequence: CSVETTRGHNEQFF.

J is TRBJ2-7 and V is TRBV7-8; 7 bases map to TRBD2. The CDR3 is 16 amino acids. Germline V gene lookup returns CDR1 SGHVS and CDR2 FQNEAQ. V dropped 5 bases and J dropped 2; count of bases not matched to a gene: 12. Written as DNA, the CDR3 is TGTGCCAGCAGCCTCACGCGGTGGCGGGGGACCTACGAGCAGTACTTC. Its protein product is CASSLTRWRGTYEQYF. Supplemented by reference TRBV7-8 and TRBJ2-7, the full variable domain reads GAGVSQSPRYKVAKRGQDVALRCDPISGHVSLFWYQQALGQGPEFLTYFQNEAQLDKSGLPSDRFFAERPEGSVSTLKIQRTQQEDSAVYLCASSLTRWRGTYEQYFGPGTRLTVT.

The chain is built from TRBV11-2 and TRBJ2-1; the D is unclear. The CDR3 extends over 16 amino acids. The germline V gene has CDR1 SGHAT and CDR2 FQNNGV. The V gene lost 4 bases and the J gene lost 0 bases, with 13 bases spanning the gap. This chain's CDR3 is CASSSSYPSSYNEQFF. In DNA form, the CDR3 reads TGTGCCAGCAGCTCGAGCTACCCGAGCTCCTACAATGAGCAGTTCTTC.

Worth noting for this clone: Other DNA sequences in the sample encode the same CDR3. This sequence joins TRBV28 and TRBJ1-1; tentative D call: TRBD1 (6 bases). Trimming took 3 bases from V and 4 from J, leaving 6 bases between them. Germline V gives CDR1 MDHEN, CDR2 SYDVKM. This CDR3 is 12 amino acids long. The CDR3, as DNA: TGTGCCAGCAGTTTCAGGGGCACTGAAGCTTTCTTT. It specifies CASSFRGTEAFF.

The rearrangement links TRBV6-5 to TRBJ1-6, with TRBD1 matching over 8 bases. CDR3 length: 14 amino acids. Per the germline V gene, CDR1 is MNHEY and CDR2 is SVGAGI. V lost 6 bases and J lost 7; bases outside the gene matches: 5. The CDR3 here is CASRRTGYNSPLHF. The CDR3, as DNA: TGTGCCAGCAGAAGGACAGGGTACAATTCACCCCTCCACTTT.

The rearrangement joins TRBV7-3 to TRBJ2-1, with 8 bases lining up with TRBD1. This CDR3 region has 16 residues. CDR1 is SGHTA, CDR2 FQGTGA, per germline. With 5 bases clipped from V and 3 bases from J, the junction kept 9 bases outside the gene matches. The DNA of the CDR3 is TGTGCCAGCAGCCCACCCGGGACAGGAAACTACAATGAGCAGTTCTTC. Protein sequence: CASSPPGTGNYNEQFF.

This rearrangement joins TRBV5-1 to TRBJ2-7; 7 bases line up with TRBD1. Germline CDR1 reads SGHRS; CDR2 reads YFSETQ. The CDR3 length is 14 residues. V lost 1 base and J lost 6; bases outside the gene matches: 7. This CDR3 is CASSLSTGLSEQYF. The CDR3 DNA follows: TGCGCCAGCAGCTTGTCGACAGGGTTGTCCGAGCAGTACTTC.

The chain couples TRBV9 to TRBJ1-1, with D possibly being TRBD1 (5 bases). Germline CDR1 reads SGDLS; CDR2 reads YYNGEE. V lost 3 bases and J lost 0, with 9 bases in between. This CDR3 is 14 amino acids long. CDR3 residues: CASSADTLNTEAFF. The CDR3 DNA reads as TGTGCCAGCAGCGCGGACACTTTGAACACTGAAGCTTTCTTT.

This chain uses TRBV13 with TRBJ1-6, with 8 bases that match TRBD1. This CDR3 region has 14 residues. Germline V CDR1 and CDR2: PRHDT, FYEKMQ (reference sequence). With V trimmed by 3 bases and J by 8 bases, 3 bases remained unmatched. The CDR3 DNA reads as TGTGCCAGCAGCTTGGACAGGGCGGATTCACCCCTCCACTTT. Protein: CASSLDRADSPLHF. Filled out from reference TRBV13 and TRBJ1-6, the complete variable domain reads AAGVIQSPRHLIKEKRETATLKCYPIPRHDTVYWYQQGPGQDPQFLISFYEKMQSDKGSIPDRFSAQQFSDYHSELNMSSLELGDSALYFCASSLDRADSPLHFGNGTRLTVT.